The clone carrying this T cell receptor beta chain occurred many times. These data are taken from a study of identical twins. TCRdb re-called the 5' RACE reads through MiXCR, storing one row per CDR3 protein. The table has more than 650,000 distinct CDR3 sequences, over 5% seen once. The germline V gene encodes CDR1 SQVTM and CDR2 ANQGSEA. V was clipped by 6 bases and J by 5 bases, with 13 bases between them. This CDR3 spans 12 amino acids. V is TRBV29-1 and J is TRBJ1-2; TRBD1 might be the D (5 bases). This clonotype originated in a man between 18 and 35 years old in good health. Sequencing was carried out using naive T cells sorted from blood. The CDR3 here is CSVHWDRYGYTF. The CDR3 DNA reads as TGCAGCGTCCATTGGGACCGGTATGGCTACACCTTC.